The T cell receptor beta chain under discussion was sequenced for a study of blood T cell repertoires in COVID-19. This clone was found once. Sequencing used immunoSEQ multiplex PCR; TCRdb keeps in-frame clones, though not all of them. The sample yields about 260,000 clones, around 90% seen once. Seattle's enrolled individuals joined amid active infection and were then monitored longitudinally. The specimen was peripheral blood. The clonotype comes from a woman aged 70-85 years with COVID-19, enrolled during active disease.

CDR3 sequence reads: CASSLSGPPLHF. The CDR3 DNA is TGTGCCAGCAGTTTAAGCGGGCCACCCCTCCACTTT. The chain carries TRBV28 and TRBJ1-6; the D is unclear. Trimming removed 2 bases at V and 11 bases at J, with 7 bases between. Germline V gene lookup returns CDR1 MDHEN and CDR2 SYDVKM. This CDR3 is built from 12 residues.